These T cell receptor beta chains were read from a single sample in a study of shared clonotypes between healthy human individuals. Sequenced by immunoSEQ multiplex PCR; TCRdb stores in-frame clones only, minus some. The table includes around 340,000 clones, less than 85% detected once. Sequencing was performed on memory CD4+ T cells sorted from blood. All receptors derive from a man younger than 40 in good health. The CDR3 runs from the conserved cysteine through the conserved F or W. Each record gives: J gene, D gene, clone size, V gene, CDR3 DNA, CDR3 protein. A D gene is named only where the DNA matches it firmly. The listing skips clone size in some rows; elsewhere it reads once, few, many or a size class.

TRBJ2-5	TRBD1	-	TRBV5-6	TGTGCCAGCAGTAAGACCGGGACAGGGATGGAAGAGACCCAGTACTTC	CASSKTGTGMEETQYF
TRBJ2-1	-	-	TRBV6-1	TGTGCCAGCAGTGGACTTGACGCAAGCTCCTACAATGAGCAGTTCTTC	CASSGLDASSYNEQFF
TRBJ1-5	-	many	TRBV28	TGTGCCAGCAGTTTTTTGGGGGCCGATCAGCCCCAGCATTTT	CASSFLGADQPQHF
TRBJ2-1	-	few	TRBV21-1	TGTGCCAACCTTTGCGGGCAGGGCTACAATGAGCAGTTCTTC	CANLCGQGYNEQFF
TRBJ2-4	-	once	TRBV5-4	TGTGCCAGCAGCTTAGGGGCCAAAAACATTCAGTACTTC	CASSLGAKNIQYF
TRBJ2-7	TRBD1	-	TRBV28	TGTGCCAGCAGCGTCCCGGGACAGTTTTACGAGCAGTACTTC	CASSVPGQFYEQYF
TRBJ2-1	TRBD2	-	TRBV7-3	TGTGCCAGCAGCCTTCTAGCGGGAGGGCCTTACAATGAGCAGTTCTTC	CASSLLAGGPYNEQFF
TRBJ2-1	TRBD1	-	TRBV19	TGTGCCAGTAGTACCCCGACGACAGGGATGTACAATGAGCAGTTCTTC	CASSTPTTGMYNEQFF
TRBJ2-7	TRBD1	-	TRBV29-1	TGCAGCGTGACAGGGGGTCAACAGCAGTACTTC	CSVTGGQQQYF
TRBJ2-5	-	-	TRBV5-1	TGCGCCAGCAGCTTGGGGCTGGGGACTTACCAAGAGACCCAGTACTTC	CASSLGLGTYQETQYF
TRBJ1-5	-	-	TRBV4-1	TGCGCCAGCAGCCAGGAAGGACAGTTCCCCAATCAGCCCCAGCATTTT	CASSQEGQFPNQPQHF
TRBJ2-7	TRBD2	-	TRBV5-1	TGCGCCAGCAGCTTGTTTTCTAGCGGGAGTACCGAGCAGTACTTC	CASSLFSSGSTEQYF
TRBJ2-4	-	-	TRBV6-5	TGTGCCAGCAGGGTTCCGGGACCGAGGAACATTCAGTACTTC	CASRVPGPRNIQYF
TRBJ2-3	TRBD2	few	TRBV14	TGTGCCAGCAGCCGAGCGGGAGTCACAGATACGCAGTATTTT	CASSRAGVTDTQYF
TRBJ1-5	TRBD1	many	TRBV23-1	TGCGCCAGCCATTATTCAGGGACAGGGCCTCAGCCCCAGCATTTT	CASHYSGTGPQPQHF
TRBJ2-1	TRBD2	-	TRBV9	TGTGCCAGCAGCGCCCGACTAGCACTCTACAATGAGCAGTTCTTC	CASSARLALYNEQFF
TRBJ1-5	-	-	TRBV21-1	TGTGCCAGCATCAATCAGCCCCAGCATTTT	CASINQPQHF
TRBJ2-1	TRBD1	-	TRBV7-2	TGTGCCAGCAGCCCCCGAGGGGGCTGGGATGAGCAGTTCTTC	CASSPRGGWDEQFF
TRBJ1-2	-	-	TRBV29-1	TGCAGCGTTGAAGCGTTTTATGGCTACACCTTC	CSVEAFYGYTF
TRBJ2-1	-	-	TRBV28	TGTGCCAGCAGTCGGCCCCCGGCGGATAAGCAGTTCTTC	CASSRPPADKQFF
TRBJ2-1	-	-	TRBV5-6	TGTGCCAGCAGCTTGGGGGGGAGGCTCTACAATGAGCAGTTCTTC	CASSLGGRLYNEQFF
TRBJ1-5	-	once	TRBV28	TGTGCCAGCATGCACAGGTGGGCAAGAGGGAGCAATCAGCCCCAGCATTTT	CASMHRWARGSNQPQHF
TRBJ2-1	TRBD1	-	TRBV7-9	TGTGCCAGCAGCTTCACCGGGACAGGGGGCAATGAGCAGTTCTTC	CASSFTGTGGNEQFF
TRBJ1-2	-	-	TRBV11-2	TGTGCCAGCAGCCCCATCCGACAGCAGCTCTATGGCTACACCTTC	CASSPIRQQLYGYTF
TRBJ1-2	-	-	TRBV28	TGTGCCAGCAGTTCATCGGGGGGGGTCGACTATGGCTACACCTTC	CASSSSGGVDYGYTF
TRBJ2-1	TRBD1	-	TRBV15	TGTGCCACCAGCCCTGGGACAGGTAGACAGTTCTTC	CATSPGTGRQFF
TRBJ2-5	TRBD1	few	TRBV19	TGTGCCAGTAGTTTCCAGGACAGGAAAGAGACCCAGTACTTC	CASSFQDRKETQYF